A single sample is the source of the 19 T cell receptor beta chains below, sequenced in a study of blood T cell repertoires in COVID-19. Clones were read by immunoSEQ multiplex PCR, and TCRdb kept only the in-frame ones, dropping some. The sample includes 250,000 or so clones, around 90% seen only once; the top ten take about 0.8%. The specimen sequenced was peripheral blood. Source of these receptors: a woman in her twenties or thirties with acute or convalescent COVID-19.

The CDR3 is CSARWGHEQYF. DNA of the CDR3: TGCAGTGCTAGATGGGGGCACGAGCAGTACTTC. The chain is built from TRBV20-1 and TRBJ2-7; D is perhaps TRBD1 (6 bases). This CDR3 comprises 11 residues. V was trimmed by 2 bases and J by 5 bases, leaving 7 bases between them. Germline CDR1 and CDR2: DFQATT and SNEGSKA (reference sequence).

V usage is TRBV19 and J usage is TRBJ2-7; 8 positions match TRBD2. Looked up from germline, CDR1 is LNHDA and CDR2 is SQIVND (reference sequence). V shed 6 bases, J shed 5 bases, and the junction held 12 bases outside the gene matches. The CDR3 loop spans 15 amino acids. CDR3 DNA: TGTGCCAGTAGCCATAGCGGGACGACTTGGGACGAGCAGTACTTC. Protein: CASSHSGTTWDEQYF.

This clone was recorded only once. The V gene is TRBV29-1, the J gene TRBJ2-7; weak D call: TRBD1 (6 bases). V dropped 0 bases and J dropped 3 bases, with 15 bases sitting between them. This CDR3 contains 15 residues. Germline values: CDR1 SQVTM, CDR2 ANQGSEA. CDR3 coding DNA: TGCAGCGTTGAAGACTCGAGGCAGGACAGCTACGAGCAGTACTTC. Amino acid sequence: CSVEDSRQDSYEQYF.

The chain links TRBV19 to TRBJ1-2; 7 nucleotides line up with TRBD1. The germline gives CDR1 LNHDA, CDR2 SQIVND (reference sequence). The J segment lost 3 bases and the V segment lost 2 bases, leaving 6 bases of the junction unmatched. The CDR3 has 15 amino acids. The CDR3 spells CASSIWTGRDYGYTF. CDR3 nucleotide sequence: TGTGCCAGTAGTATATGGACAGGAAGGGACTATGGCTACACCTTC.

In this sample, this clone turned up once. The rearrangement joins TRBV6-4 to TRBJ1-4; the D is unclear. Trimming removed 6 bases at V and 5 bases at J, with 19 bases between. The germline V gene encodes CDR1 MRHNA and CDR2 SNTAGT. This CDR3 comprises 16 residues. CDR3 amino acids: CASSRQAPCANEKLFF. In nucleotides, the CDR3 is TGTGCCAGCAGCCGCCAGGCCCCCTGTGCAAATGAAAAACTGTTTTTT.

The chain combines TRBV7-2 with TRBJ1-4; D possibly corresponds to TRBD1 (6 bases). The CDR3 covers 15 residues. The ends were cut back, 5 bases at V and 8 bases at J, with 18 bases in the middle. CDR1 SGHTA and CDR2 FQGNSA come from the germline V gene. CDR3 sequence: CASSPGTSKAEKLFF. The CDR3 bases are TGTGCCAGCAGCCCAGGGACATCCAAGGCCGAAAAACTGTTTTTT. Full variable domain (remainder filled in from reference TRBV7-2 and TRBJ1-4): GAGVSQSPSNKVTEKGKDVELRCDPISGHTALYWYRQSLGQGLEFLIYFQGNSAPDKSGLPSDRFSAERTGGSVSTLTIQRTQQEDSAVYLCASSPGTSKAEKLFFGSGTQLSVL.

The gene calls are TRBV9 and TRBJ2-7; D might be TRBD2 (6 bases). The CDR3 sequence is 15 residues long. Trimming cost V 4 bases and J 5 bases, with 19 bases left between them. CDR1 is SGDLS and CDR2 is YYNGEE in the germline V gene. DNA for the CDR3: TGTGCCAGCAGCCCCCATGCCGGGAGTATGGACGAGCAGTACTTC. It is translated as CASSPHAGSMDEQYF.

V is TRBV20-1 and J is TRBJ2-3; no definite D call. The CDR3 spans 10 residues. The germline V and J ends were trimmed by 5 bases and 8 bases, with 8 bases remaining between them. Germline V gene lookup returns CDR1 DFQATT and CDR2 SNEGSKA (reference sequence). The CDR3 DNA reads TGCAGTGCTCAGCGAGTTACGCAGTATTTT. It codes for CSAQRVTQYF.

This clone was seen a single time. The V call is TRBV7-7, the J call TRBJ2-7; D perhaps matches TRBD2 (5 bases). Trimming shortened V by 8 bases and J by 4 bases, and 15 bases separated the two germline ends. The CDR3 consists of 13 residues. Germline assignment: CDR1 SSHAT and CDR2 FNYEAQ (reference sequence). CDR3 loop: CASYVFTGYEQYF. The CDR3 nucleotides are TGTGCCAGCTATGTTTTCACGGGGTACGAGCAGTACTTC.

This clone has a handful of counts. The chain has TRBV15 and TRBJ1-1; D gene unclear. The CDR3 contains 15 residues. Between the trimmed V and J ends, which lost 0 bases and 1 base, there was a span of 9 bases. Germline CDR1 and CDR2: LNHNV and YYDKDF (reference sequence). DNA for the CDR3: TGTGCCACCAGCAGAGATAGCGGCCGGAACACTGAAGCTTTCTTT. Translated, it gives CATSRDSGRNTEAFF.

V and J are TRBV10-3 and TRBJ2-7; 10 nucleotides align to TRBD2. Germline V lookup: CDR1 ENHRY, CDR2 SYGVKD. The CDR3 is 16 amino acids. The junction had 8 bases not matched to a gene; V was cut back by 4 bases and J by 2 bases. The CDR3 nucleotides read TGTGCCATCAGTGGAAAGGGGACTAGCGTGACCTACGAGCAGTACTTC. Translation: CAISGKGTSVTYEQYF.

Here the CDR3 reads CASSPRLASGTDTQYF. CDR3 bases: TGCGCCAGCAGCCCCCGACTGGCTTCGGGCACAGATACGCAGTATTTT. This chain links TRBV5-1 with TRBJ2-3; no firm D call. The CDR3 extends over 16 amino acids. Trimming pared 4 bases from V and 1 base from J, leaving 16 bases between. From germline, CDR1 is SGHRS and CDR2 YFSETQ. The whole variable domain, filled in from reference TRBV5-1 and TRBJ2-3, reads KAGVTQTPRYLIKTRGQQVTLSCSPISGHRSVSWYQQTPGQGLQFLFEYFSETQRNKGNFPGRFSGRQFSNSRSEMNVSTLELGDSALYLCASSPRLASGTDTQYFGPGTRLTVL.

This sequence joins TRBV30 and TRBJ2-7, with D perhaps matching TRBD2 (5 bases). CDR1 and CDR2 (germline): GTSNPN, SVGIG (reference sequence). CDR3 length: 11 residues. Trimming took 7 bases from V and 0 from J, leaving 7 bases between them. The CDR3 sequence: CASGDSYEQYF. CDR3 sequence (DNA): TGTGCCTCCGGGGACTCCTACGAGCAGTACTTC.

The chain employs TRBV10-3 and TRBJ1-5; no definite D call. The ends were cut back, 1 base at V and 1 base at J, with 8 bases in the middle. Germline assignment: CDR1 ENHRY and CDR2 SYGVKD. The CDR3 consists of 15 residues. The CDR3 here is CAISEWSGSNQPQHF. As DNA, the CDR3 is TGTGCCATCAGTGAGTGGTCAGGAAGCAATCAGCCCCAGCATTTT.

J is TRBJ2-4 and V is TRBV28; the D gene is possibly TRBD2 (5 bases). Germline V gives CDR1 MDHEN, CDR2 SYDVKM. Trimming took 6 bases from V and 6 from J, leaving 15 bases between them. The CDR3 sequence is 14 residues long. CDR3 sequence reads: CASSPRGALNIQYF. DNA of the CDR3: TGTGCCAGCAGCCCCCGGGGAGCGTTAAACATTCAGTACTTC.

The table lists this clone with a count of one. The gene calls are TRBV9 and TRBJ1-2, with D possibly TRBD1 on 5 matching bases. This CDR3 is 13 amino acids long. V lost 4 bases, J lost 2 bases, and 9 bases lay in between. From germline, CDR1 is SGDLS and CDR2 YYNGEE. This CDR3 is CASSFGHNYGYTF. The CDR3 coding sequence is TGTGCCAGCAGCTTTGGACACAACTATGGCTACACCTTC.

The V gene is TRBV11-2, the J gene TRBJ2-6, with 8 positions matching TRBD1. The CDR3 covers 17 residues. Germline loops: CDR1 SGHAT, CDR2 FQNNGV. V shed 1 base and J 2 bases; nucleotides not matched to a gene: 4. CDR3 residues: CASSLVPQGAGANVLTF. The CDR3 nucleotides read TGTGCCAGCAGCTTAGTACCACAGGGGGCTGGGGCCAACGTCCTGACTTTC.

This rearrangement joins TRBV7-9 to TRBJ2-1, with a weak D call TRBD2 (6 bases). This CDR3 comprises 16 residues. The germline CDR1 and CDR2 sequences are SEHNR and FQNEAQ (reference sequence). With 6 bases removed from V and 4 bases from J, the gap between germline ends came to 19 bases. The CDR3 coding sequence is TGTGCCAGCAGGCCCCCCTTGCGGGAAGAATACAATGAGCAGTTCTTC. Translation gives CASRPPLREEYNEQFF.

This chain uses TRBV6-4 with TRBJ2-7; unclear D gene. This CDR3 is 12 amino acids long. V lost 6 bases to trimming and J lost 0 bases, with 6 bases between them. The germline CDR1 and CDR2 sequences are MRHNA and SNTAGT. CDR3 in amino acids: CASRILSYEQYF. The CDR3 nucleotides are TGTGCCAGCAGAATACTCTCCTACGAGCAGTACTTC.